These 11 T cell receptor beta chains came from one sample sequenced in a study of CXCR3-negative and CXCR3-positive naive CD8 T cells. TRB cDNA libraries were made by UMI-labeled 5' RACE. Each CDR3 protein gets one entry in TCRdb, which reprocessed the 5' RACE reads and gives no DNA. This sample's table has some 130,000 distinct CDR3 sequences. What was sequenced was naive CXCR3- CD8+ T cells from blood. Subset denoted: CD45RO-CCR7+CD27+CD95- naive CD8+ T cells lacking CXCR3 (TNR3-). The receptors come from a human donor in good health. Some clones in this sample may be carry-over from other donors' samples.

The chain employs TRBV25-1 and TRBJ1-2; TCRdb names TRBD1, which stays unverified in the absence of DNA. Germline-derived CDR1 and CDR2 are MGHDK and SYGVNS. The length of the CDR3 is 12 residues. This chain's CDR3 is CASLGQGHGYTF.

V is TRBV29-1 and J is TRBJ2-2. This CDR3 has 12 amino acids. Germline loops: CDR1 SQVTM, CDR2 ANQGSEA. The CDR3 spells CSVVDNTGELFF.

The rearrangement links TRBV7-2 to TRBJ2-7; TCRdb calls TRBD1, which cannot be checked without DNA. The CDR3 has 15 amino acids. Germline V gene sequence: CDR1 SGHTA, CDR2 FQGNSA. The CDR3: CASSLPQGLRSEQYF.

The chain has TRBV19 and TRBJ2-2; TCRdb reports TRBD1, a call that lacks DNA to check it against. Germline V lookup: CDR1 LNHDA, CDR2 SQIVND (reference sequence). The CDR3 consists of 15 residues. The CDR3 region is CASIPGQMNTGELFF.

V usage is TRBV29-1 and J usage is TRBJ2-7. This CDR3 has 12 amino acids. Germline CDR1 SQVTM, CDR2 ANQGSEA. The CDR3 reads CSVEGEGEEQYF.

V gene TRBV7-2 combines with J gene TRBJ2-7; lacking DNA, the TRBD2 call made by TCRdb goes unchecked. Germline CDR1 is SGHTA and CDR2 is FQGNSA. The CDR3 consists of 15 residues. CDR3 in amino acids: CASTGLAGTPYEQYF.

The rearrangement links TRBV29-1 to TRBJ1-2. The CDR3 runs to 11 residues. Germline assignment: CDR1 SQVTM and CDR2 ANQGSEA. The CDR3 reads CSVVGETGYTF. The full variable domain, in which reference TRBV29-1 and TRBJ1-2 provide the parts outside the CDR3, is SAVISQKPSRDICQRGTSLTIQCQVDSQVTMMFWYRQQPGQSLTLIATANQGSEATYESGFVIDKFPISRPNLTFSTLTVSNMSPEDSSIYLCSVVGETGYTFGSGTRLTVV.

The V gene is TRBV3-1, the J gene TRBJ2-1; TCRdb returns TRBD1, unconfirmable since there is no DNA. The germline V gene encodes CDR1 LGHDT and CDR2 YNNKEL (reference sequence). This CDR3 comprises 18 residues. The CDR3 region is CASSQEITLTGGAWEQFF.

The rearrangement joins TRBV28 to TRBJ2-3; the TCRdb call, TRBD1, lacks DNA for checking. The CDR3 is 14 residues long. Germline V gives CDR1 MDHEN, CDR2 SYDVKM. The CDR3 sequence is CASNEGPGSDTQYF. The complete variable domain, with remaining parts taken from reference TRBV28 and TRBJ2-3, reads DVKVTQSSRYLVKRTGEKVFLECVQDMDHENMFWYRQDPGLGLRLIYFSYDVKMKEKGDIPEGYSVSREKKERFSLILESASTNQTSMYLCASNEGPGSDTQYFGPGTRLTVL.

The genes are TRBV20-1 and TRBJ1-2; TCRdb picks TRBD1, but there is no DNA to check that call. The CDR3 is 15 residues long. In germline, CDR1 is DFQATT, CDR2 SNEGSKA (reference sequence). The CDR3 reads CSARDRDRPPYGYTF.

The rearrangement links TRBV7-8 to TRBJ1-1; TCRdb proposes TRBD1, but this gene call is untestable without DNA. The germline V gene has CDR1 SGHVS and CDR2 FQNEAQ. The CDR3 extends over 15 amino acids. CDR3 in amino acids: CASSFGGTSNTEAFF.